The 29 T cell receptor beta chains reported below all come from one sample, sequenced in a study of spatial heterogeneity in lung cancer. This sample's time point: sample taken at primary tumor resection. TCRdb ran MiXCR on the 5' RACE reads and lists one entry per CDR3 protein. The sample carries about 8,400 distinct CDR3 sequences, almost 8.5% recorded once. Their antigens remain unidentified. Regarding the study as a whole: It was found that expanded intratumoral alpha and beta TCR counts tracked tumor mutation counts.

The material sequenced was lung tumor tissue, taken at surgery. The receptors were sampled from a male donor with early-stage non-small cell lung cancer.

The chain recombines TRBV20-1 with TRBJ2-6; TRBD1 matches 8 bases. Germline V gives CDR1 DFQATT, CDR2 SNEGSKA (reference sequence). The V segment lost 6 bases and the J segment 0 bases; nucleotides outside the gene matches: 4. The CDR3 is made up of 15 amino acids. The CDR3 region has the DNA TGCAGTGCCACTCAGGGGGCCTCTGGGGCCAACGTCCTGACTTTC. Its translation is CSATQGASGANVLTF.

This clonotype came up many times. The chain carries TRBV20-1 and TRBJ2-7; 8 bases line up with TRBD2. J gave up 6 bases and V 6 bases, and 10 bases lay outside the gene matches. Germline V CDR1 and CDR2: DFQATT, SNEGSKA (reference sequence). The CDR3 is made up of 13 amino acids. The CDR3 bases are TGCAGTGCAATATTAGCGGGATCCATCGAGCAGTACTTC. This translates into CSAILAGSIEQYF.

The genes are TRBV6-1 and TRBJ1-1, with no clear D. The V and J ends lost 5 bases and 3 bases respectively, with 13 bases between them. Germline values: CDR1 MNHNS, CDR2 SASEGT. The CDR3 consists of 14 residues. CDR3 DNA: TGTGCCAGCAGTCTGTCTCGGTCTTACACTGAAGCTTTCTTT. It is translated as CASSLSRSYTEAFF.

This clonotype is medium-sized. The V gene is TRBV3-1, the J gene TRBJ1-2; 7 nucleotides match TRBD1. V was pared by 6 bases and J by 1 base, with 11 bases of the junction left unmatched. Germline V CDR1 and CDR2: LGHDT, YNNKEL (reference sequence). The CDR3 consists of 16 residues. The CDR3 DNA sequence: TGTGCCAGCAGAAAATCCGGGACAGACAGTAACTATGGCTACACCTTC. This gives the protein CASRKSGTDSNYGYTF.

In this sample, this clonotype turned up many times. The chain links TRBV12-3 or TRBV12-4 to TRBJ1-4, with 9 bases fitting TRBD1. The V segment lost 5 bases and the J segment 5 bases; nucleotides outside the gene matches: 6. CDR3 length equals 15 residues. CDR3 residues: CASSPPGQGNEKLFF. The CDR3 nucleotides are TGTGCCAGCAGTCCACCGGGACAGGGCAATGAAAAACTGTTTTTT.

By sample share, this clonotype is medium-sized. The chain employs TRBV7-8 and TRBJ2-3; TRBD2 agrees at 7 bases. V lost 2 bases, J lost 5 bases, and 4 bases stayed unmatched. This CDR3 is built from 14 residues. Germline values: CDR1 SGHVS, CDR2 FQNEAQ. The DNA for the CDR3 is TGTGCCAGCAGCTTATCGGGGGAGGGAGATACGCAGTATTTT. It translates to CASSLSGEGDTQYF.

The chain combines TRBV10-3 with TRBJ2-7; TRBD1 agrees at 9 bases. V gave up 3 bases and J gave up 3 bases; unmatched junction bases: 6. Per germline, CDR1 ENHRY and CDR2 SYGVKD. This CDR3 region has 15 residues. This chain's CDR3 is CAISDTGTGSYEQYF. The CDR3 nucleotides are TGTGCCATCAGTGATACCGGGACAGGGAGCTACGAGCAGTACTTC.

The table lists this clonotype with many counts. The V call is TRBV6-2 or TRBV6-3, the J call TRBJ2-7; 9 positions match TRBD1. The CDR3 spans 15 residues. The V and J ends lost 2 bases and 5 bases, in that order; junction bases with no gene match: 7. From germline, CDR1 is MNHEY and CDR2 SVGEGT. CDR3 coding DNA: TGTGCCAGCAGTTACCTCACAGGGGGCGTCAACGAGCAGTACTTC. Residues: CASSYLTGGVNEQYF.

The rearrangement uses TRBV20-1 and TRBJ2-3, with 10 nucleotides matching TRBD2. The germline CDR1 and CDR2 sequences are DFQATT and SNEGSKA (reference sequence). V dropped 4 bases and J dropped 0; count of bases not matched to a gene: 4. The CDR3 spans 15 residues. CDR3 bases: TGCAGTGCTACTCTAGCGGGAGTTAGCACAGATACGCAGTATTTT. Protein product: CSATLAGVSTDTQYF.

This clonotype has at least ten counts. The genes are TRBV15 and TRBJ1-5; D might be TRBD1 (5 bases). The ends were cut back, 1 base at V and 0 bases at J, with 13 bases in the middle. This CDR3 is built from 17 residues. Germline assignment: CDR1 LNHNV and CDR2 YYDKDF (reference sequence). The CDR3 DNA reads as TGTGCCACCAGCAGAGGTGGGACCCCAGATAGCAATCAGCCCCAGCATTTT. It translates to CATSRGGTPDSNQPQHF.

This clonotype is medium-sized (0.01 to 0.1%). The chain has TRBV5-4 and TRBJ2-5; 11 bases are a match to TRBD2. V trimming: 0 bases; J trimming: 4 bases; junction bases outside the gene matches: 8. CDR1 and CDR2 from the germline V gene are SGHNT and YYREEE (reference sequence). The CDR3 runs to 17 residues. CDR3 in amino acids: CASSLDPTSGRGETQYF. In DNA form, the CDR3 reads TGTGCCAGCAGCTTGGACCCAACTAGCGGGAGAGGAGAGACCCAGTACTTC.

By share of the sample, this clonotype is medium-sized. J is TRBJ2-7 and V is TRBV20-1; TRBD1 aligns across 9 bases. The CDR3 contains 12 residues. With 5 bases clipped from V and 4 bases from J, the junction kept 3 bases outside the gene matches. Germline lookup yields CDR1 DFQATT and CDR2 SNEGSKA (reference sequence). DNA for the CDR3: TGCAGTGCTCAACAGGGGGCATACGAGCAGTACTTC. Translated, it gives CSAQQGAYEQYF.

This clonotype occurred many times. The chain uses TRBV12-3 or TRBV12-4 and TRBJ1-5; 8 bases agree with TRBD1. The CDR3 spans 14 residues. V shed 6 bases, J shed 6 bases, and the junction held 7 bases outside the gene matches. CDR3 sequence: CASSAGQGGQPQHF. The DNA of the CDR3 is TGTGCCAGCAGCGCTGGACAGGGAGGTCAGCCCCAGCATTTT.

Relative to its sample, this clonotype is medium-sized (0.01 to 0.1%). This rearrangement joins TRBV5-4 to TRBJ2-1; D may be TRBD2 (5 bases). Germline-derived CDR1 and CDR2 are SGHNT and YYREEE (reference sequence). V shed 0 bases and J shed 5 bases, with 9 bases lying between them. The CDR3 covers 14 residues. The CDR3 bases are TGTGCCAGCAGCTTGGAGACTATCCACAATGAGCAGTTCTTC. Encoded protein: CASSLETIHNEQFF.

This clonotype showed up many times. V is TRBV6-6 and J is TRBJ1-4; 7 bases match TRBD1. This CDR3 comprises 13 residues. The V gene end was trimmed by 4 bases and the J gene end by 7 bases; junction bases not matched to a gene: 3. Germline V gene sequence: CDR1 MNHNY, CDR2 SVGAGI (reference sequence). The CDR3 region is CASSWTGPEKLFF. The CDR3 bases are TGTGCCAGCAGTTGGACAGGTCCTGAAAAACTGTTTTTT.

This clonotype is deemed medium-sized. The V call is TRBV5-4, the J call TRBJ2-3, with 14 bases lining up with TRBD2. The germline gives CDR1 SGHNT, CDR2 YYREEE (reference sequence). The CDR3 has 19 amino acids. V lost 3 bases, J lost 0 bases, and 9 bases stayed unmatched. The CDR3 is CASSSGLAGEFASTDTQYF. The CDR3 nucleotides are TGTGCCAGCAGCTCGGGACTAGCGGGAGAGTTCGCTAGCACAGATACGCAGTATTTT.

This clonotype was detected only a few times. This chain uses TRBV7-2 with TRBJ2-1; D call uncertain. The V end lost 5 bases, the J end lost 6 bases, and 8 bases lay between the germline ends. Germline V gene lookup returns CDR1 SGHTA and CDR2 FQGNSA. CDR3 length: 12 amino acids. The CDR3 nucleotides read TGTGCCAGCAGCGTGTACGGCAATGAGCAGTTCTTC. As protein: CASSVYGNEQFF.

This clonotype is labeled medium-sized. The genes are TRBV6-5 and TRBJ1-5, with D unresolved. Trimming took off 0 bases at V and 0 bases at J, with 12 bases between the two ends. Germline V CDR1 and CDR2: MNHEY, SVGAGI. The CDR3 is 17 amino acids. The CDR3 sequence is CASSYSWPSDSNQPQHF. The CDR3 coding sequence is TGTGCCAGCAGTTACTCGTGGCCGTCAGATAGCAATCAGCCCCAGCATTTT.

The CDR3 loop reads CASSLAEAGGDIQYF. The CDR3 coding sequence is TGTGCCAGCAGCTTGGCCGAAGCGGGAGGAGACATTCAGTACTTC. This chain links TRBV5-4 with TRBJ2-4; TRBD2 matches at 9 bases. The germline gives CDR1 SGHNT, CDR2 YYREEE (reference sequence). The V and J ends lost 0 bases and 8 bases, in that order; junction bases with no gene match: 6. The CDR3 spans 15 residues.

J is TRBJ2-1 and V is TRBV6-2 or TRBV6-3; a weak D match, TRBD1 (6 bases). CDR3 length: 15 amino acids. Germline V gives CDR1 MNHEY, CDR2 SVGEGT. Deletions cut 2 bases from V and 7 bases from J, with 15 bases between. CDR3 sequence: CASSYDQGLTNEQFF. CDR3 DNA sequence: TGTGCCAGCAGTTACGATCAGGGGCTAACGAATGAGCAGTTCTTC.

This clonotype was detected many times. Mismatch with germline at one junction end may stem from a read error. The chain has TRBV20-1 and TRBJ2-1; 9 bases are shared with TRBD2. The CDR3 has 12 amino acids. Looked up from germline, CDR1 is DFQATT and CDR2 is SNEGSKA (reference sequence). The CDR3 region is CSARNQRGVEIF. In nucleotides, the CDR3 is TGCAGTGCTAGAAACCAGCGGGGGGTCGAGATCTTC.

At least ten counts were recorded for this clonotype. This rearrangement joins TRBV7-8 to TRBJ2-7; D is unresolved. The CDR3 extends over 14 amino acids. The V and J ends lost 2 bases and 5 bases respectively, with 13 bases between them. Germline V lookup: CDR1 SGHVS, CDR2 FQNEAQ. CDR3 DNA sequence: TGTGCCAGCAGCTTATACCGGGTCCCCAACGAGCAGTACTTC. As protein: CASSLYRVPNEQYF.

By share, this clonotype counts as medium-sized (0.01 to 0.1%). In DNA form, the CDR3 reads TGTGCCAGCAGCCAAAGACAGCAAGAGACCCAGTACTTC. This translates into CASSQRQQETQYF. The chain carries TRBV4-2 and TRBJ2-5, with D maybe TRBD1 (5 bases). V was clipped by 2 bases and J by 2 bases, with 6 bases between them. This CDR3 has 13 amino acids. Germline values: CDR1 LGHNA, CDR2 YNFKEQ.

This clonotype was recorded many times. The chain recombines TRBV20-1 with TRBJ1-4, with D tentatively TRBD1 (5 bases). The CDR3 loop spans 14 amino acids. Germline CDR1 DFQATT, CDR2 SNEGSKA (reference sequence). The ends were cut back, 8 bases at V and 3 bases at J, with 16 bases in the middle. DNA of the CDR3: TGCAGTTCTGCTAGGGCAGGGCCTAATGAAAAACTGTTTTTT. Amino acid sequence: CSSARAGPNEKLFF.

Many counts were recorded for this clonotype. V is TRBV7-8 and J is TRBJ2-3; D gene uncertain. The CDR3 covers 14 residues. V was clipped by 3 bases and J by 6 bases, with 13 bases between them. Germline-derived CDR1 and CDR2 are SGHVS and FQNEAQ. The CDR3 spells CASSLGSRRDTQYF. The DNA for the CDR3 is TGTGCCAGCAGCTTGGGCAGCAGAAGGGATACGCAGTATTTT.

By share of the sample, this clonotype is medium-sized. The rearrangement uses TRBV12-3 or TRBV12-4 and TRBJ2-6; TRBD1 aligns across 7 bases. Trimming at V came to 5 bases and at J to 2 bases, leaving 9 bases not matched to a gene. The CDR3 is 17 amino acids. CDR3 coding DNA: TGTGCCAGCAGTCCTTTTAGAGGGGGCGCTGGGGCCAACGTCCTGACTTTC. Its protein is CASSPFRGGAGANVLTF.

This clonotype rates as medium-sized (0.01 to 0.1%). This rearrangement joins TRBV7-2 to TRBJ2-4, with 15 bases that match TRBD2. Per the germline V gene, CDR1 is SGHTA and CDR2 is FQGNSA. The junction had 5 bases not matched to a gene; V was cut back by 8 bases and J by 3 bases. The CDR3 runs to 16 residues. The CDR3 is CASSPGLAGGKNIQYF. DNA of the CDR3: TGTGCCAGCTCCCCGGGACTAGCGGGGGGCAAAAACATTCAGTACTTC. Full variable domain (outside the CDR3, taken from reference TRBV7-2 and TRBJ2-4): GAGVSQSPSNKVTEKGKDVELRCDPISGHTALYWYRQSLGQGLEFLIYFQGNSAPDKSGLPSDRFSAERTGGSVSTLTIQRTQQEDSAVYLCASSPGLAGGKNIQYFGAGTRLSVL.

This clonotype occurred many times. This sequence joins TRBV7-9 and TRBJ2-1, with D perhaps matching TRBD2 (5 bases). This CDR3 spans 15 amino acids. V shed 4 bases and J shed 7 bases, with 17 bases lying between them. Germline CDR1 SEHNR, CDR2 FQNEAQ (reference sequence). The CDR3 DNA reads as TGTGCCAGCAGCTCTGCGCTGTGGGAGCAAAATGAGCAGTTCTTC. Amino acid sequence: CASSSALWEQNEQFF. Together with reference TRBV7-9 and TRBJ2-1, the CDR3 gives the full variable domain: DTGVSQNPRHKITKRGQNVTFRCDPISEHNRLYWYRQTLGQGPEFLTYFQNEAQLEKSRLLSDRFSAERPKGSFSTLEIQRTEQGDSAMYLCASSSALWEQNEQFFGPGTRLTVL.

In this sample, this clonotype is medium-sized. The rearrangement links TRBV7-2 to TRBJ2-2; D is uncertain. Germline V gives CDR1 SGHTA, CDR2 FQGNSA. V lost 5 bases and J 0 bases, leaving 13 bases between the germline ends. The length of the CDR3 is 16 residues. CDR3 protein: CASSTERRTNTGELFF. DNA for the CDR3: TGTGCCAGCAGCACAGAGAGACGGACGAACACCGGGGAGCTGTTTTTT.